This T cell receptor beta chain originates from a study of vaccination effects on CD4 cells after COVID-19. ViraFEST expansion of antigen-specific CD4+ T cells with viral peptide pools preceded sequencing. Having been cultured for around nine days, the cells underwent CD4+ T cell isolation. PCR showed that the person got SARS-CoV-2 infection at some point between March and December 2020. The authors exchanged half the medium for IL-2 medium on days 3 and 7. TCRdb keeps only in-frame clones here, not all; method: immunoSEQ multiplex PCR. The table has more than 35,000 clones, around 70% seen once. This clone was recorded once. Its antigen is as yet unknown. Germline assignment: CDR1 KGHSH and CDR2 LQKENI. The CDR3 is made up of 16 amino acids. The V end was cut by 4 bases, the J end by 1 base, with 16 bases between.

This clonotype originated in a human donor who had a prior SARS-CoV-2 infection. The starting material was CD4+ T cells from PBMCs cultured with a peptide pool, obtained before COVID-19 vaccination. V and J are TRBV18 and TRBJ2-5; no firm D call. CDR3 sequence reads: CASSRSQWEGQETQYF. The CDR3 region has the DNA TGTGCCAGCTCACGAAGTCAGTGGGAAGGCCAAGAGACCCAGTACTTC.